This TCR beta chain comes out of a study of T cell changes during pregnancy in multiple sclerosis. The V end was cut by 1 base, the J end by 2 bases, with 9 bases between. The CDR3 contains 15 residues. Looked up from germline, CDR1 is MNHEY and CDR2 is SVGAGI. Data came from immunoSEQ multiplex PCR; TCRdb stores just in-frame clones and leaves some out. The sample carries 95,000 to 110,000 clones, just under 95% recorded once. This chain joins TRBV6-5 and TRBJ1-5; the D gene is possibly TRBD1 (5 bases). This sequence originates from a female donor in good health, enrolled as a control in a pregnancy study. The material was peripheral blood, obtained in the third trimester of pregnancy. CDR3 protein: CASSYFGGGNQPQHF. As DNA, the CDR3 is TGTGCCAGCAGTTACTTCGGGGGGGGCAATCAGCCCCAGCATTTT.